This TCR beta chain was captured by sequencing in a study of T-cell reconstitution after alpha-beta-depleted transplantation in children. Study observations and caveats: At one year after transplant, newly produced T cells mostly accounted for T-cell counts and diversity. Reportedly, alpha-beta T cells present about two months post-transplant originated from several hundred expanded clones of graft origin. The study traced high day-60 TCRbeta diversity in some patients to surviving recipient T cells and thymic progenitors.

This CDR3 is built from 15 residues. V was clipped by 4 bases and J by 3 bases; unmatched bases: 4. Germline loops: CDR1 MNHNS, CDR2 SASEGT. This clonotype has more than one count but fewer than ten. Antigen: not known. Construction of the TCRbeta library involved unique molecular identifiers. TCRdb reanalysed the PCR reads using MiXCR and keeps one entry per CDR3 protein. The data show 250,000 to 400,000 distinct CDR3 sequences, over 20% seen once. The rearrangement joins TRBV6-1 to TRBJ2-7; the match to TRBD2 covers 12 bases. The sequencing used PBMCs, mostly from graft donor cells, collected 180 days after TCRalphabeta/CD19-depleted stem cell transplant. This clonotype was obtained from a male patient aged 5 to 17 who had a stem cell transplant for acute lymphoblastic leukemia, so the T cells may come from the graft donor. CDR3 coding DNA: TGTGCCAGCAGTGGGGGACTAGCGGGTTACTACGAGCAGTACTTC. It specifies CASSGGLAGYYEQYF.